In its sample, the clone carrying this TCR beta chain was seen once. Use of 60 Vbeta and 13 Jbeta primers characterized the PCR. This table comes from immunoSEQ multiplex PCR, and its TCRdb copy is limited to in-frame clones, with some not included. The top ten clones hold approximately 1.4% of a sample with 95,000 to 150,000 clones, approximately 72% of them seen once. The data belong to a study of cytomegalovirus exposure and HLA in healthy donors. The ends were cut back, 3 bases at V and 5 bases at J, with 13 bases in the middle. The CDR3 covers 15 residues. The germline gives CDR1 SEHNR, CDR2 FQNEAQ (reference sequence).

Sample: PBMCs. The clonotype was recovered from a man between 18 and 29 years old in good health and CMV-seronegative. The V call is TRBV7-9, the J call TRBJ2-2; D possibly corresponds to TRBD1 (6 bases). The CDR3 sequence: CASSLGRGETGELFF. DNA for the CDR3: TGTGCCAGCAGCTTGGGCAGGGGAGAAACCGGGGAGCTGTTTTTT.